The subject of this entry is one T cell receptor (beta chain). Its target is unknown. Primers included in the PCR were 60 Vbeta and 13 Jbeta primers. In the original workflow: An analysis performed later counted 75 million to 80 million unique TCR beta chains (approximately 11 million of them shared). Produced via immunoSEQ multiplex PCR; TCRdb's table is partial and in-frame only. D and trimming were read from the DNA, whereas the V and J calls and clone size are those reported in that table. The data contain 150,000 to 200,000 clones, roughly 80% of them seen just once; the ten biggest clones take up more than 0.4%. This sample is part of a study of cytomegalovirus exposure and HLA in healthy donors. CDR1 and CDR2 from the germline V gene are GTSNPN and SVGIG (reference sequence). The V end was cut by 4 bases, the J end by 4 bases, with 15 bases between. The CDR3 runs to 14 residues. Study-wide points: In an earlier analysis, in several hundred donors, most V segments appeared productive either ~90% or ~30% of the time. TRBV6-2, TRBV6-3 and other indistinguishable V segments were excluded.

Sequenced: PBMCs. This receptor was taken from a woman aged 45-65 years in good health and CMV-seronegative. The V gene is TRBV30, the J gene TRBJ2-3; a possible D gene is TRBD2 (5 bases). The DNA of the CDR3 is TGTGCCTGGACCCCCCTCCGGACTGCAGATACGCAGTATTTT. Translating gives CAWTPLRTADTQYF.